These T cell receptor beta chains were read from a single sample in a study of cytomegalovirus exposure and HLA in healthy donors. Sequencing was performed with immunoSEQ multiplex PCR; in TCRdb, only in-frame clones are kept and a portion is missing. The sample has 140,000 to 150,000 clones, about 64% seen once; the top ten hold 3.5% to 5%. The sample taken for sequencing was PBMCs. All receptors come from a man in his fifties or sixties in good health and CMV-seronegative. CDR3s include the opening cysteine and the closing phenylalanine or tryptophan. Each record gives: clone size, V gene, J gene, CDR3 protein. A row's size may be missing; if present it is once, few, many or a size class.

>few|TRBV5-1|TRBJ2-1
CASSSGPGQGINEQFF
>NA|TRBV2|TRBJ1-5
CASSDAGRINQPQHF
>NA|TRBV10-3|TRBJ2-3
CATQDRRQSTDTQYF
>NA|TRBV2|TRBJ1-3
CASSRDRSGNTIYF
>NA|TRBV30|TRBJ2-2
CAWSADRVTTGELFF
>once|TRBV23-1|TRBJ1-5
CASSQFRDSNQPQHF
>NA|TRBV19|TRBJ1-5
CASSTQDRGEDQPQHF
>NA|TRBV9|TRBJ2-2
CASSVGRGGGEDTGELFF
>few|TRBV10-3|TRBJ1-2
CAISESQASGRLGYTF
>NA|TRBV5-4|TRBJ2-5
CASSFYTGHLEETQYF
>few|TRBV5-8|TRBJ1-2
CASSSTERAYGYTF
>NA|TRBV9|TRBJ1-1
CASSVLVSGGYTEAFF
>few|TRBV4-1|TRBJ1-2
CASSQGTRYGYTF
>NA|TRBV12-1|TRBJ2-1
CASSLEDSRDYGINNEQFF
>few|TRBV25-1|TRBJ2-7
CASSESTGQSIEQYF
>NA|TRBV2|TRBJ1-1
CARILDTEAFF
>NA|TRBV29-1|TRBJ1-2
CSVGTAVNYGYTF
>NA|TRBV2|TRBJ2-7
CASSSGGTYEQYF
>NA|TRBV12-5|TRBJ1-5
CASGSTGTGELDGPQHF
>once|TRBV6-6|TRBJ2-3
CASSYPTTSGDTQYF
>few|TRBV19|TRBJ2-5
CASNPGGGRKETQYF
>few|TRBV19|TRBJ1-2
CASSIESVPSGYTF
>NA|TRBV27|TRBJ1-1
CASSPGQGSTEAFF
>once|TRBV28|TRBJ2-7
CASSPVGYEQYF
>once|TRBV19|TRBJ2-1
CASTTQGLPYNEQFF
>NA|TRBV30|TRBJ2-7
CAWSVVGGRPPYEQYF
>NA|TRBV18|TRBJ1-3
CASSPGQITISGNTIYF
>NA|TRBV5-1|TRBJ2-7
CASSPKVGQGTYEQYF
>NA|TRBV10-3|TRBJ2-5
CAISVRGLAGETQYF
>NA|TRBV30|TRBJ1-5
CAWNREHNQPQHF
>NA|TRBV27|TRBJ1-2
CASSLSRPGTGSPFF
>once|TRBV9|TRBJ2-1
CASSVAASGTLPYNEQFF
>NA|TRBV7-6|TRBJ2-3
CASSLLAGGMPDTQYF
>NA|TRBV2|TRBJ1-5
CASTTGTGNQPQHF
>NA|TRBV5-4|TRBJ1-5
CASSLGGRNQPQHF
>NA|TRBV18|TRBJ2-7
CASSPSARYEQYF
>NA|TRBV27|TRBJ1-1
CASSFGQVRGTEAFF
>few|TRBV25-1|TRBJ1-1
CASSESRGRPTEAFF
>NA|TRBV29-1|TRBJ2-7
CSVETGQSIPYEQYF
>NA|TRBV6-1|TRBJ2-2
CASSGKDTWSGELFF
>NA|TRBV2|TRBJ1-2
CASSEGGQDYGYTF
>NA|TRBV10-1|TRBJ2-4
CASSEIGTGDGIQYF
>NA|TRBV5-4|TRBJ2-3
CASSLARAGGPSDTQYF
>few|TRBV19|TRBJ2-2
CASRRASGSFTGELFF